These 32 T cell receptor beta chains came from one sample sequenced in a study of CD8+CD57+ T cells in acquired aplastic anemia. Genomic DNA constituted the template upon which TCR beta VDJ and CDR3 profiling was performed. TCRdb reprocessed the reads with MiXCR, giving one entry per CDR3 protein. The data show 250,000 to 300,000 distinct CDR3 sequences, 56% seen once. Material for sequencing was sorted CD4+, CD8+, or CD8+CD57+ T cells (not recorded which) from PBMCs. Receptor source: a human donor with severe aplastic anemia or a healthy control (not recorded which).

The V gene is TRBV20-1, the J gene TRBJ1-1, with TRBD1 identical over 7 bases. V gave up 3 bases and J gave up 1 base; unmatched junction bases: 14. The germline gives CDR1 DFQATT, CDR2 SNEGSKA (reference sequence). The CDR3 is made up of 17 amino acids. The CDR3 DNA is TGCAGTGCTAGTCTCTCCAGGGGGGGGACCCGGAACACTGAAGCTTTCTTT. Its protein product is CSASLSRGGTRNTEAFF.

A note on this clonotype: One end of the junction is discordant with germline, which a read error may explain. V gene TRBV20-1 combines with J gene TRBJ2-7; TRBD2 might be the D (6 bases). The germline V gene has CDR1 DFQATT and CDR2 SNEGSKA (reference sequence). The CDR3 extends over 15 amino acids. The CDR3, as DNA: TGCAGTGCTAGAGATCCGGGACGGGACTCCTACGAGCAGTGCTTC. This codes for CSARDPGRDSYEQCF.

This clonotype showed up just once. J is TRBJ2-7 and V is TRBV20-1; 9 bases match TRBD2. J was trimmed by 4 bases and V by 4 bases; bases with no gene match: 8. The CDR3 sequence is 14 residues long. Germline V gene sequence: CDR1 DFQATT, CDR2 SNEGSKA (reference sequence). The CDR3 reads CSAIRASGEYEQYF. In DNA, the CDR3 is TGCAGTGCTATTCGGGCTAGCGGGGAGTACGAGCAGTACTTC.

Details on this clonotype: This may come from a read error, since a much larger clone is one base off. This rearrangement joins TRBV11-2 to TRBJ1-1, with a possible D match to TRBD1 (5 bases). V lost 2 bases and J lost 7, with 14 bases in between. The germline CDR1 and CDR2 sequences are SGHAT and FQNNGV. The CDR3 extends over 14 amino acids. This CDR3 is CASSLLVQRGEAFF. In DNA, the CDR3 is TGTGCCAGCAGCTTACTGGTACAGAGGGGTGAAGCTTTCTTT.

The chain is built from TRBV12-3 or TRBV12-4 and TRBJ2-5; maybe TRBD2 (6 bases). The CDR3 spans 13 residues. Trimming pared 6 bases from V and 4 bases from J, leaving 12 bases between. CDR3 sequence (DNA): TGTGCCAGCAGATTTAGCGGAGTAGAGACCCAGTACTTC. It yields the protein CASRFSGVETQYF.

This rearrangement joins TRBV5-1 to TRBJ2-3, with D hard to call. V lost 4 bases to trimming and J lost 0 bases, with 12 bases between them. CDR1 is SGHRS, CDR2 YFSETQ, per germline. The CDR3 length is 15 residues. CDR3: CASSPDHTSTDTQYF. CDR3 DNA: TGCGCCAGCAGCCCGGACCACACAAGCACAGATACGCAGTATTTT. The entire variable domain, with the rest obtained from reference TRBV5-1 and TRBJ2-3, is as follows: KAGVTQTPRYLIKTRGQQVTLSCSPISGHRSVSWYQQTPGQGLQFLFEYFSETQRNKGNFPGRFSGRQFSNSRSEMNVSTLELGDSALYLCASSPDHTSTDTQYFGPGTRLTVL.

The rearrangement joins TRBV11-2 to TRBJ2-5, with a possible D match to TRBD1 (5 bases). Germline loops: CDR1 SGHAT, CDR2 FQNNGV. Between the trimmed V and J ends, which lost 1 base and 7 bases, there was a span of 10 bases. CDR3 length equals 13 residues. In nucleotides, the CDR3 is TGTGCCAGCAGCTTAGGGGTCCAGGGGACCCAGTACTTC. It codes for CASSLGVQGTQYF.

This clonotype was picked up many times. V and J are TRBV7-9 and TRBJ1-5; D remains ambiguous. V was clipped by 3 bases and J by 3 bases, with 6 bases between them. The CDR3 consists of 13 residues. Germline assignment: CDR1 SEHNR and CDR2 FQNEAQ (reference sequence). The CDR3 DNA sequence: TGTGCCAGCAGCTTTGGCAACAATCAGCCCCAGCATTTT. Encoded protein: CASSFGNNQPQHF.

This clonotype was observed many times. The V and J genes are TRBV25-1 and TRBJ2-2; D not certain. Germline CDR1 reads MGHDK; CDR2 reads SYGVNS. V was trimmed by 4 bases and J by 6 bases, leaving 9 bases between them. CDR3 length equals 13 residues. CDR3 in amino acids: CASSAVGPGELFF. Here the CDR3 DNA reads TGTGCCAGCAGTGCCGTCGGACCCGGGGAGCTGTTTTTT.

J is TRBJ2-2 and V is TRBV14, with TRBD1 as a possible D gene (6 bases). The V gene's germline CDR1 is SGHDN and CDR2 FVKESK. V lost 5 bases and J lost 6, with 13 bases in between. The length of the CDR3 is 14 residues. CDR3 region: CASSRLTGPGELFF. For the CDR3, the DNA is TGTGCCAGCAGCAGACTGACAGGTCCCGGGGAGCTGTTTTTT.

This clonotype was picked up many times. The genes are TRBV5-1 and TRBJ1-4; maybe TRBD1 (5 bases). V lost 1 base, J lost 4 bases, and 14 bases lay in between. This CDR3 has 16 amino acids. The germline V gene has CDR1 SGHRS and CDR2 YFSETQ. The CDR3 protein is CASSLFGAGNNEKLFF. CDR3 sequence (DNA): TGCGCCAGCAGCTTGTTTGGGGCAGGGAATAATGAAAAACTGTTTTTT.

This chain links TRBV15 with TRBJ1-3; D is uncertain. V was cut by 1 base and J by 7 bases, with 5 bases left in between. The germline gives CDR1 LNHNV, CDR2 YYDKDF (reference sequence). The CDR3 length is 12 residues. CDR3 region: CATSRARNTIYF. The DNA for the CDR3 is TGTGCCACCAGCAGAGCGAGGAACACCATATATTTT.

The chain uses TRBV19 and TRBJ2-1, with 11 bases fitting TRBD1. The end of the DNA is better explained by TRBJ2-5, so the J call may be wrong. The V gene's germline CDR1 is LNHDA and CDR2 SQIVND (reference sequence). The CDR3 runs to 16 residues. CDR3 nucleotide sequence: TGTGCCAGCAGCTTGTGGGGGACAGGGGGAATTGGGACCCAGTACTTC. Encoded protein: CASSLWGTGGIGTQYF.

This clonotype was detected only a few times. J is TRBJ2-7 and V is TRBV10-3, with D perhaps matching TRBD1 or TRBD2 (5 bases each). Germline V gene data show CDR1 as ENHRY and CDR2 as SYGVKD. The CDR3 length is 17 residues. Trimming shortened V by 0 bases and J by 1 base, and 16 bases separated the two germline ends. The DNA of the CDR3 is TGTGCCATCAGTGAGTCACTGGCCGGGGCCAATTCCTACGAGCAGTACTTC. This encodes CAISESLAGANSYEQYF.

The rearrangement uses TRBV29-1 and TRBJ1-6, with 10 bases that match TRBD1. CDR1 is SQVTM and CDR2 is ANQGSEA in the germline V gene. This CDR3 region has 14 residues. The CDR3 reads CSFNRDRGNSPLHF. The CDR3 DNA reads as TGCAGTTTCAACCGGGACAGGGGTAATTCACCCCTCCACTTT. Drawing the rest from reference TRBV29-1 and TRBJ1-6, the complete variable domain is SAVISQKPSRDICQRGTSLTIQCQVDSQVTMMFWYRQQPGQSLTLIATANQGSEATYESGFVIDKFPISRPNLTFSTLTVSNMSPEDSSIYLCSFNRDRGNSPLHFGNGTRLTVT.

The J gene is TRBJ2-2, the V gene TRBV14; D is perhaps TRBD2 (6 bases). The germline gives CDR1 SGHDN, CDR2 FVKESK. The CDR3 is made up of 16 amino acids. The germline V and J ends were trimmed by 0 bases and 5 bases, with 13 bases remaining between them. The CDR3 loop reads CASSQDAGRLTGELFF. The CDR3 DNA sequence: TGTGCCAGCAGCCAAGATGCGGGGCGGTTAACCGGGGAGCTGTTTTTT.

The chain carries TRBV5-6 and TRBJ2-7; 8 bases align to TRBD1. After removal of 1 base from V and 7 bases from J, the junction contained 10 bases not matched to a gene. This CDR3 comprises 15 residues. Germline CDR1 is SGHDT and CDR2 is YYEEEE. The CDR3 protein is CASSLFRAGDREQYF. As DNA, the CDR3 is TGTGCCAGCAGCTTGTTCCGAGCCGGGGACAGGGAGCAGTACTTC.

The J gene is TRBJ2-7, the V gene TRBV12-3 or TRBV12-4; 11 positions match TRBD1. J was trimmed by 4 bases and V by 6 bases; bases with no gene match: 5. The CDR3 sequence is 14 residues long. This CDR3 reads CASRWTGGGYEQYF. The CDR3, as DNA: TGTGCCAGCAGGTGGACAGGGGGCGGGTACGAGCAGTACTTC.

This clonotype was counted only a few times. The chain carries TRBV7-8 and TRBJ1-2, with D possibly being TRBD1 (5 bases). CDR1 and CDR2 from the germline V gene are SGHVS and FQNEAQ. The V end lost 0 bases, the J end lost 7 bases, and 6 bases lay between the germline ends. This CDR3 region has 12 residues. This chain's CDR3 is CASSLAGTGYTF. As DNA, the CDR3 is TGTGCCAGCAGCTTAGCGGGGACTGGCTACACCTTC.

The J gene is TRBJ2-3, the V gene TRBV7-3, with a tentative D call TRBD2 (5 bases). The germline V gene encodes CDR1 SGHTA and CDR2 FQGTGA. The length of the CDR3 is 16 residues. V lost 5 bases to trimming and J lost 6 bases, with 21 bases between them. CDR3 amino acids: CASSLSGPSGGDTQYF. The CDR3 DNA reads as TGTGCCAGCAGCCTAAGCGGTCCCTCGGGCGGGGATACGCAGTATTTT. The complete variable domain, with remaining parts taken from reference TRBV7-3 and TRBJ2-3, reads GAGVSQTPSNKVTEKGKYVELRCDPISGHTALYWYRQSLGQGPEFLIYFQGTGAADDSGLPNDRFFAVRPEGSVSTLKIQRTERGDSAVYLCASSLSGPSGGDTQYFGPGTRLTVL.

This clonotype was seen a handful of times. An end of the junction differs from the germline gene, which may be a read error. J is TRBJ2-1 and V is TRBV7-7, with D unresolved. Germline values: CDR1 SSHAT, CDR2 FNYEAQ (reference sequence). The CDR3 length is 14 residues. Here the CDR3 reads CASSLLGSSDEQFF. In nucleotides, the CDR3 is TGTGCTAGCAGCTTACTGGGATCCTCGGATGAGCAGTTCTTC.

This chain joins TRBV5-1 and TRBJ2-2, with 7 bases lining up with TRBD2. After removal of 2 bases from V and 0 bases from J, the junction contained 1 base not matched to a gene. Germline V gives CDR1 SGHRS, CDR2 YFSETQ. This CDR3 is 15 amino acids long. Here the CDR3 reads CASSLLATNTGELFF. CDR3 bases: TGCGCCAGCAGCTTACTAGCGACGAACACCGGGGAGCTGTTTTTT.

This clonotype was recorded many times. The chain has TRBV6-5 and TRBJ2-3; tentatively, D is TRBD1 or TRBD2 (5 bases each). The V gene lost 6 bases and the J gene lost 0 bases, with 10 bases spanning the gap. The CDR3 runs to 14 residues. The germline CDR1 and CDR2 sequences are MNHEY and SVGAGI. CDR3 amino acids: CASRRGISTDTQYF. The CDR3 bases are TGTGCCAGCAGGAGGGGAATTAGCACAGATACGCAGTATTTT.

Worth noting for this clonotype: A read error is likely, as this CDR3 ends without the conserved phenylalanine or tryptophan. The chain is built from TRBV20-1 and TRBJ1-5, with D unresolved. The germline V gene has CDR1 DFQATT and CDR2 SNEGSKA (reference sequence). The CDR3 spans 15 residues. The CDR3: CSAGDLSDSNQPQHS. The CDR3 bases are TGCAGTGCTGGAGATCTTAGCGATAGCAATCAGCCCCAGCATTCT.

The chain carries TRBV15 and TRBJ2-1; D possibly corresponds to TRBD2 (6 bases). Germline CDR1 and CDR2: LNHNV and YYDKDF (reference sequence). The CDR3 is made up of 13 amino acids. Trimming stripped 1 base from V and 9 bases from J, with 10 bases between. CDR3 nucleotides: TGTGCCACCAGCAGAGGGGGGGTGGTTGAGCAGTTCTTC. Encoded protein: CATSRGGVVEQFF.

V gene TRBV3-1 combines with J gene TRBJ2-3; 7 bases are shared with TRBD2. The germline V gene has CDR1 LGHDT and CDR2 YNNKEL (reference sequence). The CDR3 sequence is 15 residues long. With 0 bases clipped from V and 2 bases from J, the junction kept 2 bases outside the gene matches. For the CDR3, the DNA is TGTGCCAGCAGCCAAGAGCGGGAGACCACAGATACGCAGTATTTT. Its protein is CASSQERETTDTQYF.

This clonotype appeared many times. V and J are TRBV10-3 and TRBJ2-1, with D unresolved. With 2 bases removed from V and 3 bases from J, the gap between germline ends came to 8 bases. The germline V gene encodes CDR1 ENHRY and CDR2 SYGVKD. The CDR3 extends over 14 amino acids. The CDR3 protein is CAISEGRYYNEQFF. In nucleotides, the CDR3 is TGTGCCATCAGTGAGGGTCGCTACTACAATGAGCAGTTCTTC.

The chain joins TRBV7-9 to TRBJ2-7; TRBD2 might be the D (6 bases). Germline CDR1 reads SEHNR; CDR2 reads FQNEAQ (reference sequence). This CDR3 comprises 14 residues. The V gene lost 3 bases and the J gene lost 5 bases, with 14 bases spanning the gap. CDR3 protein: CASSFPGAPNEQYF. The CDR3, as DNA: TGTGCCAGCAGCTTCCCGGGAGCTCCCAACGAGCAGTACTTC.

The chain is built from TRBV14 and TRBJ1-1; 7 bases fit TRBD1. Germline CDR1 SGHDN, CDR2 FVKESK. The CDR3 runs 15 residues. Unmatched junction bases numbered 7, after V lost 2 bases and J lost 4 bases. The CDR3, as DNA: TGTGCCAGCAGCCAATTAGGACAGGCGCGCACTGAAGCTTTCTTT. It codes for CASSQLGQARTEAFF.

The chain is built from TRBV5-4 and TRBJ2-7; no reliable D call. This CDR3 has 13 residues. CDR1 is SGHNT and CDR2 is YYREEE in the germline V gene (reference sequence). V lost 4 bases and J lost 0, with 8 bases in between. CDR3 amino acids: CASSPISSYEQYF. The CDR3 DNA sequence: TGTGCCAGCAGCCCCATCAGCTCCTACGAGCAGTACTTC.

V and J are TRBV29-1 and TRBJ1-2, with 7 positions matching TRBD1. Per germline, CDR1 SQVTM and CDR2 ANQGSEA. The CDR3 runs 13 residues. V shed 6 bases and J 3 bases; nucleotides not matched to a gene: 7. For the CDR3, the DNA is TGCAGCGTGATACCGGGACAGTACTATGGCTACACCTTC. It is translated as CSVIPGQYYGYTF.

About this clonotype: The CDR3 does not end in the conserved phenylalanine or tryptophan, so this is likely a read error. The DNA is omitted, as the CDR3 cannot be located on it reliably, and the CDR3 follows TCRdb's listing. This CDR3 is CASSLRDREN. This chain joins TRBV25-1 and TRBJ1-2; the D call in the table, TRBD1, was not verified against the DNA. Germline V gene lookup returns CDR1 MGHDK and CDR2 SYGVNS. Inclusive of both ends, the CDR3 amounts to 10 amino acids.